These T cell receptor beta chains were read from a single sample in a study of cytomegalovirus exposure and HLA in healthy donors. Some clones are missing from TCRdb's copy, which holds only in-frame ones; the method was immunoSEQ multiplex PCR. This table holds more than 100,000 clones, over 70% found once. The sequencing sample was made of PBMCs. Receptors were obtained from a man over 45 in good health and CMV-seropositive. The CDR3 runs from the conserved cysteine through the conserved F or W. A D gene is named only where the DNA matches it firmly. Size tells how often a clone was seen (once, few, many) or the class of an expanded clone, and some rows leave it out.

CDR3nt: TGTGCCAGCAGTCCGACAGGGAACACCGGGGAGCTGTTTTTT
CDR3aa: CASSPTGNTGELFF
v_gene: TRBV6-6
abundance: .
d_gene: .
j_gene: TRBJ2-2

CDR3nt: TGCAGCGTCCTCTCCGGGACTCACTACGAGCAGTACTTC
CDR3aa: CSVLSGTHYEQYF
v_gene: TRBV29-1
abundance: .
d_gene: .
j_gene: TRBJ2-7

CDR3nt: TGTGCCTGGGATAGGAGCGGGCGGCCCAGCACAGATACGCAGTATTTT
CDR3aa: CAWDRSGRPSTDTQYF
v_gene: TRBV30
abundance: .
d_gene: .
j_gene: TRBJ2-3

CDR3nt: TGTGCCAGCACCTTCTGGCGGGGTCGGACAGGGAAAGAGACCCAGTACTTC
CDR3aa: CASTFWRGRTGKETQYF
v_gene: TRBV7-2
abundance: .
d_gene: TRBD1
j_gene: TRBJ2-5

CDR3nt: TGTGCCAGCAGTTCACCCGGGACAGGGTCCAATGAGCAGTTCTTC
CDR3aa: CASSSPGTGSNEQFF
v_gene: TRBV28
abundance: .
d_gene: TRBD1
j_gene: TRBJ2-1

CDR3nt: TGCGCCAGCAGCACACAGGGAGCAGGCACTGAAGCTTTCTTT
CDR3aa: CASSTQGAGTEAFF
v_gene: TRBV5-1
abundance: .
d_gene: .
j_gene: TRBJ1-1

CDR3nt: TGCGCCAGCAGCCAAGTCACGACTAGCGGGAGACCGAATACGCAGTATTTT
CDR3aa: CASSQVTTSGRPNTQYF
v_gene: TRBV4-3
abundance: .
d_gene: TRBD2
j_gene: TRBJ2-3

CDR3nt: TGTGCCAGCAGCCGACTCCCGAACACCGGGGAGCTGTTTTTT
CDR3aa: CASSRLPNTGELFF
v_gene: TRBV7-9
abundance: .
d_gene: .
j_gene: TRBJ2-2

CDR3nt: TGTGCCAGCAGTTACTCACGCGGGAGGGGGAACTACGAGCAGTACTTC
CDR3aa: CASSYSRGRGNYEQYF
v_gene: TRBV6-6
abundance: .
d_gene: TRBD2
j_gene: TRBJ2-7

CDR3nt: TGCGCCAGCAGCTCGGGAGGGCCGGGAAATGAGCAGTTCTTC
CDR3aa: CASSSGGPGNEQFF
v_gene: TRBV5-1
abundance: .
d_gene: TRBD2
j_gene: TRBJ2-1

CDR3nt: TGTTTTGGGCTAACCGCCTACGAGCAGTACTTC
CDR3aa: CFGLTAYEQYF
v_gene: TRBV9
abundance: many
d_gene: .
j_gene: TRBJ2-7

CDR3nt: TGTGCCAGCAGCCCTCTGGGGGGGGATAGCTCCTACGAGCAGTACTTC
CDR3aa: CASSPLGGDSSYEQYF
v_gene: TRBV6-6
abundance: medium-sized
d_gene: TRBD2
j_gene: TRBJ2-7

CDR3nt: TGTGCCAGCAGTGCCCGGGACTTCGGTGAGCAGTTCTTC
CDR3aa: CASSARDFGEQFF
v_gene: TRBV6-1
abundance: .
d_gene: .
j_gene: TRBJ2-1

CDR3nt: TGTGCCAGCAGCAATAGTAGGGGGAAGACAGGGGGCGACTATGGCTACACCTTC
CDR3aa: CASSNSRGKTGGDYGYTF
v_gene: TRBV7-9
abundance: once
d_gene: TRBD1
j_gene: TRBJ1-2

CDR3nt: TGTGCCAGTAGTCCTGACAGGGAACGCGGCTACACCTTC
CDR3aa: CASSPDRERGYTF
v_gene: TRBV19
abundance: .
d_gene: TRBD1
j_gene: TRBJ1-2

CDR3nt: TGTGCCACCAAGCCTATGACGGGAGCGAACTACAATGAGCAGTTCTTC
CDR3aa: CATKPMTGANYNEQFF
v_gene: TRBV7-8
abundance: few
d_gene: .
j_gene: TRBJ2-1

CDR3nt: TGTGCCAGCAGCGACGACATCTACGAGCAGTACTTC
CDR3aa: CASSDDIYEQYF
v_gene: TRBV7-6
abundance: .
d_gene: .
j_gene: TRBJ2-7

CDR3nt: TGTGCCAGCGGACTAGCGGAAAGCTCCTACGAGCAGTACTTC
CDR3aa: CASGLAESSYEQYF
v_gene: TRBV6-5
abundance: .
d_gene: TRBD2
j_gene: TRBJ2-7

CDR3nt: TGTGCCAGCAGCTTAAGAAGCGGGAATGCCGGGGAGCTGTTTTTT
CDR3aa: CASSLRSGNAGELFF
v_gene: TRBV7-2
abundance: .
d_gene: TRBD2
j_gene: TRBJ2-2

CDR3nt: TGTGCCAGCAGTGTCAACTACGAGCAGTACTTC
CDR3aa: CASSVNYEQYF
v_gene: TRBV28
abundance: few
d_gene: .
j_gene: TRBJ2-7

CDR3nt: TGCAGCGTTGAAACTGATATAGATACGCAGTATTTT
CDR3aa: CSVETDIDTQYF
v_gene: TRBV29-1
abundance: once
d_gene: .
j_gene: TRBJ2-3

CDR3nt: TGTGCCAGCAGTTCCGGGACAGTGGACTACGAGCAGTACTTC
CDR3aa: CASSSGTVDYEQYF
v_gene: TRBV28
abundance: .
d_gene: TRBD1
j_gene: TRBJ2-7

CDR3nt: TGCGCCAGCAGCCAAGATCTTGAGGCGGCTAGCGGCACAGATACGCAGTATTTT
CDR3aa: CASSQDLEAASGTDTQYF
v_gene: TRBV4-1
abundance: .
d_gene: .
j_gene: TRBJ2-3

CDR3nt: TGTGCCAGCAGGGACCATGGGAGGGGCGGAGGCACCATATATTTT
CDR3aa: CASRDHGRGGGTIYF
v_gene: TRBV25-1
abundance: .
d_gene: .
j_gene: TRBJ1-3

CDR3nt: TGTGCCAGCAGTCCAGGGGGCGGCAATCAGCCCCAGCATTTT
CDR3aa: CASSPGGGNQPQHF
v_gene: TRBV5-4
abundance: .
d_gene: TRBD1
j_gene: TRBJ1-5

CDR3nt: TGTGCCTGGAACGGGAACGCGGATGGTCAGCCCCAGCATTTT
CDR3aa: CAWNGNADGQPQHF
v_gene: TRBV30
abundance: .
d_gene: .
j_gene: TRBJ1-5

CDR3nt: TGCGCCAGCAGCTTGGGGACAGAGATTTACGAGCAGTACTTC
CDR3aa: CASSLGTEIYEQYF
v_gene: TRBV5-1
abundance: .
d_gene: .
j_gene: TRBJ2-7

CDR3nt: TGCAGCGTTTGGACAGGGGTGAGCACTGAAGCTTTCTTT
CDR3aa: CSVWTGVSTEAFF
v_gene: TRBV29-1
abundance: .
d_gene: TRBD1
j_gene: TRBJ1-1

CDR3nt: TGTGCCAGCAATCCCCTCGCAGGGGTAAATTCACCCCTCCACTTT
CDR3aa: CASNPLAGVNSPLHF
v_gene: TRBV28
abundance: .
d_gene: .
j_gene: TRBJ1-6

CDR3nt: TGTGCCAGCGGGGGACAGTTGAACACTGAAGCTTTCTTT
CDR3aa: CASGGQLNTEAFF
v_gene: TRBV6-5
abundance: .
d_gene: TRBD1
j_gene: TRBJ1-1

CDR3nt: TGTGCCAGCAGCTCAGACTCCGGGACAGGGGCCTACAATGAGCAGTTCTTC
CDR3aa: CASSSDSGTGAYNEQFF
v_gene: TRBV5-8
abundance: .
d_gene: TRBD1
j_gene: TRBJ2-1

CDR3nt: TGTGCCAGCAGTTACCGTACTGTGAGCTCCTACAATGAGCAGTTCTTC
CDR3aa: CASSYRTVSSYNEQFF
v_gene: TRBV6-5
abundance: .
d_gene: .
j_gene: TRBJ2-1